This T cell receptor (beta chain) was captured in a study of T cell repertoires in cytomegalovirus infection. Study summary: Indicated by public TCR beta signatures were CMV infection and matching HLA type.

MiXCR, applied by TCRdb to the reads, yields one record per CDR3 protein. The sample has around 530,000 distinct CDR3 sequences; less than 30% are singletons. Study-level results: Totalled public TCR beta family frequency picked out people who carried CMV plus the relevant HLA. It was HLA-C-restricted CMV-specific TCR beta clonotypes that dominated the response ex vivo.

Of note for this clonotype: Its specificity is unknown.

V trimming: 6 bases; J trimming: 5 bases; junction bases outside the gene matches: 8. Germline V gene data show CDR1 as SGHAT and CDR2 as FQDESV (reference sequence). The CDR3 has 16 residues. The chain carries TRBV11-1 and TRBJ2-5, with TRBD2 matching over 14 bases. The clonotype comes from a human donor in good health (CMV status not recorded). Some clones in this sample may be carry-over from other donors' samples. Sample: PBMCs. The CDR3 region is CASRRLAGGPGETQYF. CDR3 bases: TGTGCCAGCAGAAGACTAGCGGGAGGGCCGGGGGAGACCCAGTACTTC.